This T cell receptor (beta chain) was sequenced for a study of beta chain bispecific antibodies for T cell cancers (dated by TCRdb to the early 2020s). About the full investigation: T cells from healthy donors were cocultured with T cell leukemia lines in the presence of bispecific antibodies, after which the depletion of each TRBV family was measured by TRBV sequencing of the surviving cells. On the cell surface, TRBV12 (TRBV12-3) was expressed by Jurkat cells, whereas TRBV5-5 was expressed by HPB-ALL cells. The paper as a whole reports these results and caveats: Cross-reactivity of the anti-TRBV5-5 antibody with TRBV5-6 was attributed to high sequence similarity between the two genes. Relative to anti-CD19, exposure to anti-TRBV12 lowered the TRBV12-3 share of total TRBV signal by 97% to 99%, while TRBV12-4 dropped by roughly 35%, a change that was not significant. Every sequenced sample contained a mix of leukemia cell line cells and normal T cells, and most targeted TRBV signal came from the leukemia cells rather than from the normal T cells. Except for the targeted genes and closely related genes, all other TRBV family members appeared to be unaffected by the TRBV-directed bispecific antibodies.

The label giving this sample's treatment or condition can be read as: alpha-V12: anti-TRBV12 scFv linked to anti-CD3 scFv. T cells were expanded from blood mononuclear cells for 3 to 4 days using either anti-CD3 antibody OKT3 or CD3/CD28 Dynabeads. For the anti-TRBV12 bispecific sample, Jurkat leukemia cells were cocultured with normal T cells, and the comparison was a control coculture using an anti-CD19 bispecific. The culture conditions for expanded T cells were RPMI 1640 plus 10% fetal bovine serum, recombinant human IL-2 (about 100 IU/ml) and IL-7 (roughly 4.5 ng/ml). Cocultures combined approximately 50,000 normal T cells with approximately 50,000 target cells and bispecific antibody in approximately 100 ul, incubated more than 15 hours at 37°C. Each bispecific antibody consisted of two single-chain variable fragments expressed in a single-chain diabody format with a His tag. The effector T cells were obtained from healthy human donors, with peripheral blood mononuclear cells isolated from leukapheresis samples by Ficoll density gradient centrifugation.

The CDR3, cysteine through phenylalanine, is 13 amino acids long. Of the read, only the CDR3 DNA is kept; its 39 bases are in frame from base 1. Sequences SGHRS (CDR1) and YFSETQ (CDR2) are obtained from the germline V gene. V loses 0 bases of germline sequence and J loses 11 bases, and the interval between the two ends is 9 bases. This clonotype has ten or more counts. Its antigen is not yet known. Base qualities were left out, and no much larger clone turns up one base away. Unique molecular identifier barcodes were incorporated into the libraries and were used for clonotype quantification. Qiagen AllPrep DNA/RNA Micro kits were used to isolate total RNA, and an Agilent TapeStation was used to check RNA quality. TCR beta libraries were constructed by 5' RACE, in which cDNA synthesis was followed by two PCR steps with TCR beta constant-region gene-specific primers. Sequencing of the TCR beta libraries was done on an Illumina MiSeq platform. The authors' pipeline ran thus. Reads were processed with MIGEC, MiXCR and VDJtools. Clonotype frequency was calculated as the fraction of unique molecular identifiers assigned to a given clonotype among all unique molecular identifiers in the sample. Nonfunctional TRBV genes classified in IMGT as pseudogenes or open reading frames, for example TRBV1, TRBV12-1 and TRBV21, were left out. TCRdb trimmed public reads at Q25 via fastp, called clones via MiXCR and kept in-frame beta chains. Rows are unified per CDR3 protein, each entry keeping the most common DNA and genes. It is TCRdb's table, rather than the study itself, that gives the V and J calls and clone size. Here the sample has about 20,000 distinct CDR3 sequences; more than 2% occur a single time. In total, the top ten clones hold under 5.5% of the sample.

The input for sequencing was healthy donor T cells cultured with leukemia cells, taken from a culture containing a bispecific antibody targeting TCR Vbeta12. The origin of this receptor is a human donor in good health. Some clones in this sample may be carry-over from other donors' samples. The sequence joins TRBV5-1 to TRBJ1-6, with TRBD1 perhaps the D gene, on 5 matching bases. The encoded CDR3 is CASSLGAGTPLHF. The DNA sequence is given as TGCGCCAGCAGCTTGGGAGCAGGGACACCCCTCCACTTT.